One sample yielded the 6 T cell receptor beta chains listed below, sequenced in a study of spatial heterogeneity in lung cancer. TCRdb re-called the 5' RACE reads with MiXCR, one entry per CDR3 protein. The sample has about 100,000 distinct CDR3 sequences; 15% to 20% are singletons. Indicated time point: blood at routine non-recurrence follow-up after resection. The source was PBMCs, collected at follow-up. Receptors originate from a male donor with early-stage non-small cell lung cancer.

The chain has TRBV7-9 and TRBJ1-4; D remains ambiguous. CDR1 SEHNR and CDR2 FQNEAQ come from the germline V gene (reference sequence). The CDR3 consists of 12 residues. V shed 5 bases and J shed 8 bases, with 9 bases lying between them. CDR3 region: CASSLGPEKLFF. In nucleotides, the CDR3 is TGTGCCAGCAGCCTAGGACCCGAAAAACTGTTTTTT.

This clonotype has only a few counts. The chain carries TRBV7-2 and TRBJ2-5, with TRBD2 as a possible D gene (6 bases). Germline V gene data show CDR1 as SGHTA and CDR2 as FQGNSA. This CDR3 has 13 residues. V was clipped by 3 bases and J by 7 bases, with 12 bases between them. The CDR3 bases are TGTGCCAGCAGCTTGGGACTGGCTGGGACCCAGTACTTC. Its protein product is CASSLGLAGTQYF.

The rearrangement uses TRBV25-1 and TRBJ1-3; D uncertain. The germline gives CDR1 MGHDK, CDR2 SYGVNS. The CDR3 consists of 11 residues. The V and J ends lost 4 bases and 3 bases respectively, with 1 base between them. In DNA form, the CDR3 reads TGTGCCAGCAGTGTTGGAAACACCATATATTTT. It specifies CASSVGNTIYF.

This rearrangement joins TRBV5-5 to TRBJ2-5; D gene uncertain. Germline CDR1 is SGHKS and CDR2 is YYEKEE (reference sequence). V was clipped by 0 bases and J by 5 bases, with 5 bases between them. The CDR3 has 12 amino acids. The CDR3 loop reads CASSLVLETQYF. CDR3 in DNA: TGTGCCAGCAGCTTGGTTTTGGAGACCCAGTACTTC.

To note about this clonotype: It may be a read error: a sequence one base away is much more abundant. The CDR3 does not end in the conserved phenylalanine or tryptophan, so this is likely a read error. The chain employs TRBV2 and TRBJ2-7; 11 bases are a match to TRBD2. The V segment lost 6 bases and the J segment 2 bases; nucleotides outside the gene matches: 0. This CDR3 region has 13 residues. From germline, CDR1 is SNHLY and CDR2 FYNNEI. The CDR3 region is CASRLAGAYEQYY. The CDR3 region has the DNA TGTGCCAGCAGACTAGCGGGAGCCTACGAGCAGTACTAC.

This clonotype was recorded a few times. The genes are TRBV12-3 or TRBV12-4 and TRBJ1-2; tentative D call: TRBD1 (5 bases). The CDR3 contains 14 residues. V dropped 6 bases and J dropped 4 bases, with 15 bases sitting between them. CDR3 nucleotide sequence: TGTGCCAGCAGGCACAGACAGTGGTCCTATGGCTACACCTTC. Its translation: CASRHRQWSYGYTF.